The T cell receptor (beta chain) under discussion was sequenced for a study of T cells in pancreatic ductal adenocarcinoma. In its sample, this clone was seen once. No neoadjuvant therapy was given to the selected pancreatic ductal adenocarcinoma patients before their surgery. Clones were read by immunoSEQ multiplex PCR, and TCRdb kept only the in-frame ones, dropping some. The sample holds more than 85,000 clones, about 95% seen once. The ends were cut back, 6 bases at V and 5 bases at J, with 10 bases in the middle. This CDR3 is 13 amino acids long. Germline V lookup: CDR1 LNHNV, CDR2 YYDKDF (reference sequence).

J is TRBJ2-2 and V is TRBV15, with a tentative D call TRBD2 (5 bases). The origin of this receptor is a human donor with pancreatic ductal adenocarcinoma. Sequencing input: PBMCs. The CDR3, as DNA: TGTGCCACCAGGGGCAGGAGGACCGGGGAGCTGTTTTTT. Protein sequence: CATRGRRTGELFF. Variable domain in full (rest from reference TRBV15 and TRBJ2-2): DAMVIQNPRYQVTQFGKPVTLSCSQTLNHNVMYWYQQKSSQAPKLLFHYYDKDFNNEADTPDNFQSRRPNTSFCFLDIRSPGLGDTAMYLCATRGRRTGELFFGEGSRLTVL.